Following are 14 T cell receptor beta chains from one sample sequenced in a study of identical twins. TCRdb re-called the 5' RACE reads with MiXCR, one entry per CDR3 protein. The data show approximately 300,000 distinct CDR3 sequences, more than 8% seen once. Another study also made use of these data, one on yellow fever vaccine responses in identical twins.

Material: CD8+ T cells sorted from blood. Source of these receptors: a woman aged 18-29 years in good health.

This clonotype came up a few times. The J gene is TRBJ2-7, the V gene TRBV14; 8 nucleotides line up with TRBD2. The V gene end was trimmed by 1 base and the J gene end by 2 bases; junction bases not matched to a gene: 10. Germline V CDR1 and CDR2: SGHDN, FVKESK. The CDR3 has 17 amino acids. CDR3 DNA: TGTGCCAGCAGCCAAGTTCTTAGCGGGATTTATACCTACGAGCAGTACTTC. This encodes CASSQVLSGIYTYEQYF. Together with reference TRBV14 and TRBJ2-7, the CDR3 gives the full variable domain: EAGVTQFPSHSVIEKGQTVTLRCDPISGHDNLYWYRRVMGKEIKFLLHFVKESKQDESGMPNNRFLAERTGGTYSTLKVQPAELEDSGVYFCASSQVLSGIYTYEQYFGPGTRLTVT.

The V and J genes are TRBV23-1 and TRBJ1-2, with D perhaps TRBD1 (6 bases). TRBV23-1 is an ORF; its function is uncertain. V was cut by 2 bases and J by 8 bases, with 27 bases left in between. The CDR3 covers 18 residues. In nucleotides, the CDR3 is TGCGCCAGCAGTCAAAACGGGACACGTCTCTTTATTGGCAGAGGCTACACCTTC. Residues: CASSQNGTRLFIGRGYTF.

Only a few counts were recorded for this clonotype. The V call is TRBV27, the J call TRBJ2-1; D is unclear. The CDR3 loop spans 14 amino acids. Trimming removed 6 bases from V and 4 bases from J, with 13 bases in between. Germline CDR1 is MNHEY and CDR2 is SMNVEV (reference sequence). CDR3 amino acids: CASRPPSEYNEQFF. Here the CDR3 DNA reads TGTGCCAGCAGACCACCGAGCGAATACAATGAGCAGTTCTTC.

V and J are TRBV12-5 and TRBJ2-1; D is unresolved. Germline V gene sequence: CDR1 LGHNT, CDR2 FRNRAP. Trimming shortened V by 2 bases and J by 4 bases, and 9 bases separated the two germline ends. CDR3 length: 14 residues. DNA of the CDR3: TGTGCTAGTGGTTTGTCCGGCGCTTACAATGAGCAGTTCTTC. It translates to CASGLSGAYNEQFF.

This clonotype was seen at least ten times. The chain is built from TRBV12-3 or TRBV12-4 and TRBJ2-1; D may match TRBD1 or TRBD2 (5 bases each). The CDR3 is 13 residues long. Between the trimmed V and J ends, which lost 1 base and 8 bases, there was a span of 9 bases. CDR3 amino acids: CASSLGGSDEQFF. Here the CDR3 DNA reads TGTGCCAGCAGTTTAGGGGGGAGCGATGAGCAGTTCTTC.

V gene TRBV9 combines with J gene TRBJ2-6; D call uncertain. This CDR3 has 20 amino acids. Germline CDR1 SGDLS, CDR2 YYNGEE. The ends were cut back, 0 bases at V and 2 bases at J, with 21 bases in the middle. In nucleotides, the CDR3 is TGTGCCAGCAGCGTAGTTTCGTGGCAACCTAACCCACCTGGGGCCAACGTCCTGACTTTC. Its translation: CASSVVSWQPNPPGANVLTF.

With respect to this clonotype: One end of the junction does not line up with germline, which may come from a read error. The chain carries TRBV5-1 and TRBJ2-3; D remains ambiguous. This CDR3 is 14 amino acids long. Germline lookup yields CDR1 SGHRS and CDR2 YFSETQ. DNA of the CDR3: TGCACCAGCAGCATCCTTAATCCGTCGGATACGCAGTATTTT. This gives the protein CTSSILNPSDTQYF.

This clonotype was observed a handful of times. The chain is built from TRBV4-2 and TRBJ2-7; 8 positions agree with TRBD2. This CDR3 has 15 amino acids. CDR1 is LGHNA, CDR2 YNFKEQ, per germline. V gave up 5 bases and J gave up 0 bases; unmatched junction bases: 6. This CDR3 reads CASSETSGSSYEQYF. DNA for the CDR3: TGTGCCAGCAGCGAAACTAGCGGAAGCTCCTACGAGCAGTACTTC.

This clonotype showed up just a few times. The chain links TRBV3-1 to TRBJ2-7; 10 bases are shared with TRBD1. Unmatched junction bases numbered 5, after V lost 3 bases and J lost 3 bases. The CDR3 sequence is 15 residues long. Germline CDR1 LGHDT, CDR2 YNNKEL (reference sequence). The CDR3 reads CASSHPGQGYYEQYF. The CDR3 DNA is TGTGCCAGCAGCCACCCGGGACAGGGGTACTACGAGCAGTACTTC.

This clonotype was picked up a small number of times. The J gene is TRBJ1-5, the V gene TRBV27; 9 nucleotides match TRBD1. CDR1 MNHEY and CDR2 SMNVEV come from the germline V gene (reference sequence). Germline trimming cut 6 bases from V and 6 bases from J; bases unmatched to any gene: 9. This CDR3 spans 15 amino acids. For the CDR3, the DNA is TGTGCCAGCAGATCCAACACAGGGGGCAGTCAGCCCCAGCATTTT. This translates into CASRSNTGGSQPQHF.

The chain uses TRBV27 and TRBJ1-4, with D possibly matching TRBD1 (6 bases). The CDR3 spans 15 residues. Deletions cut 3 bases from V and 0 bases from J, with 8 bases between. The germline gives CDR1 MNHEY, CDR2 SMNVEV (reference sequence). The DNA of the CDR3 is TGTGCCAGCAGTTTGCGGGGGCCAACTAATGAAAAACTGTTTTTT. Its protein product is CASSLRGPTNEKLFF.

The table lists this clonotype with a few counts. The chain recombines TRBV27 with TRBJ2-5; possibly TRBD1 for D (6 bases). V lost 5 bases, J lost 3 bases, and 13 bases lay in between. The V gene's germline CDR1 is MNHEY and CDR2 SMNVEV (reference sequence). The CDR3 has 14 amino acids. Here the CDR3 reads CASSPLSGEETQYF. The CDR3 nucleotides are TGTGCCAGCAGTCCCTTGTCAGGGGAAGAGACCCAGTACTTC.

This clonotype was observed a few times. The V and J genes are TRBV19 and TRBJ2-1; D is unclear. Germline CDR1 is LNHDA and CDR2 is SQIVND (reference sequence). Deletions cut 1 base from V and 6 bases from J, with 7 bases between. The CDR3 extends over 13 amino acids. The CDR3 loop is CASSIGVSNEQFF. As DNA, the CDR3 is TGTGCCAGTAGTATAGGGGTAAGCAATGAGCAGTTCTTC.

This clonotype was found a few times. The chain is built from TRBV7-9 and TRBJ2-1, with 8 positions matching TRBD2. Trimming at V came to 6 bases and at J to 7 bases, leaving 11 bases not matched to a gene. The CDR3 has 15 amino acids. CDR1 is SEHNR, CDR2 FQNEAQ, per germline (reference sequence). In nucleotides, the CDR3 is TGTGCCAGCAGACAAATGTCCGGGAGGGGGAATGAGCAGTTCTTC. Its translation is CASRQMSGRGNEQFF.